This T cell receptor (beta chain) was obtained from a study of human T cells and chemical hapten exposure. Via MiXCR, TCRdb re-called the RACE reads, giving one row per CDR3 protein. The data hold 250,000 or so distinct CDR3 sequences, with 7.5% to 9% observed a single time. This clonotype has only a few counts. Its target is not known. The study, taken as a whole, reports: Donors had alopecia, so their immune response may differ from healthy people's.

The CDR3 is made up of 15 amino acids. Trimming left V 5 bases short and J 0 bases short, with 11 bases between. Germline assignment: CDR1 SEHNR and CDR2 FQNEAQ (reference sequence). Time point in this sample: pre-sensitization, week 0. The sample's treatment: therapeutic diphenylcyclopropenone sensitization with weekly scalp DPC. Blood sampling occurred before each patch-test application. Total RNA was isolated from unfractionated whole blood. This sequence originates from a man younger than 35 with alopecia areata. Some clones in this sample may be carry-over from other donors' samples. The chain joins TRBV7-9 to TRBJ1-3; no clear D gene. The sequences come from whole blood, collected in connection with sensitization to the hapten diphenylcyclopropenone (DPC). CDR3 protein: CASSEGLRSGNTIYF. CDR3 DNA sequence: TGTGCCAGCAGCGAGGGCCTCCGCTCTGGAAACACCATATATTTT.